Presented here are 5 T cell receptor beta chains from one specimen sequenced in a study of spatial heterogeneity in lung cancer. General study points: Within tumors, counts of expanded alpha and beta TCRs tracked tumor mutation counts.

Noted time point: sample taken at primary tumor resection. TCRdb redid the calling of the 5' RACE reads with MiXCR, one entry per CDR3 protein. The sample lists 7,000 to 8,500 distinct CDR3 sequences, 12% seen once, with about 10% in the top ten. What these receptors recognize is not known. The specimen comprised lung tumor tissue, sampled at surgery. The source of these receptors is a male donor with early-stage non-small cell lung cancer.

This clonotype occurred many times. The library was prepared for alpha chains; this beta chain is a stray read, so its frequency means little. The chain employs TRBV7-2 and TRBJ2-3, with D possibly matching TRBD1 (6 bases). With 5 bases removed from V and 5 bases from J, the gap between germline ends came to 17 bases. The CDR3 is made up of 15 amino acids. Germline V gene lookup returns CDR1 SGHTA and CDR2 FQGNSA. The CDR3: CASSRGAGDGDTQYF. The DNA for the CDR3 is TGTGCCAGCAGCCGAGGGGCAGGGGATGGAGATACGCAGTATTTT.

This clonotype was observed at least ten times. This beta chain is a stray sequence in a library constructed for alpha chains; its clone size is not meaningful. V usage is TRBV5-1 and J usage is TRBJ2-5; D is possibly TRBD2 (5 bases). Germline V gene data show CDR1 as SGHRS and CDR2 as YFSETQ. V was trimmed by 6 bases and J by 1 base, leaving 13 bases between them. The length of the CDR3 is 14 residues. The CDR3 here is CASMAGSTQETQYF. In DNA, the CDR3 is TGCGCCAGCATGGCGGGTAGCACCCAAGAGACCCAGTACTTC. Complete variable domain (other parts from reference TRBV5-1 and TRBJ2-5): KAGVTQTPRYLIKTRGQQVTLSCSPISGHRSVSWYQQTPGQGLQFLFEYFSETQRNKGNFPGRFSGRQFSNSRSEMNVSTLELGDSALYLCASMAGSTQETQYFGPGTRLLVL.

This clonotype was observed at least ten times. This beta chain was picked up by a library intended for alpha chains and is off target, so its count carries little meaning. The chain recombines TRBV7-2 with TRBJ1-5; no definite D call. The CDR3 consists of 12 residues. V lost 2 bases and J lost 9, with 8 bases in between. In germline, CDR1 is SGHTA, CDR2 FQGNSA. CDR3 in DNA: TGTGCCAGCAGCTTATCTTGGGGGCCCCAGCATTTT. Its protein is CASSLSWGPQHF.

This clonotype was seen many times. Within a library made for alpha chains, this beta chain is off target, and its count is uninformative. J is TRBJ2-6 and V is TRBV3-1, with D uncertain. Germline CDR1 LGHDT, CDR2 YNNKEL (reference sequence). The CDR3 has 19 residues. Trimming shortened V by 1 base and J by 0 bases, and 16 bases separated the two germline ends. The chain's CDR3 is CASSQGGQLPSSGANVLTF. The CDR3 nucleotides read TGTGCCAGCAGCCAAGGGGGTCAGCTTCCTAGCTCTGGGGCCAACGTCCTGACTTTC.

This clonotype qualifies as large. This beta chain was picked up by a library intended for alpha chains and is off target, so its count carries little meaning. V gene TRBV5-1 combines with J gene TRBJ2-3, with D uncertain. Germline V gene data show CDR1 as SGHRS and CDR2 as YFSETQ. V lost 2 bases and J 0 bases, leaving 10 bases between the germline ends. This CDR3 has 15 amino acids. CDR3 coding DNA: TGCGCCAGCAGCTTCAGGACGGAAAGCACAGATACGCAGTATTTT. Amino acid sequence: CASSFRTESTDTQYF. The full variable domain, with the rest looked up from reference TRBV5-1 and TRBJ2-3, is KAGVTQTPRYLIKTRGQQVTLSCSPISGHRSVSWYQQTPGQGLQFLFEYFSETQRNKGNFPGRFSGRQFSNSRSEMNVSTLELGDSALYLCASSFRTESTDTQYFGPGTRLTVL.